This T cell receptor beta chain was captured in a study of neoadjuvant anti-PD-1 for oral cavity cancer. The table came from immunoSEQ multiplex PCR; TCRdb's copy has only in-frame clones and leaves some out. Of some 16,000 clones in the sample, around two thirds were seen once. Study findings and constraints: Post-nivolumab, blood T cell clonality was significantly elevated in non-responders.

After removal of 4 bases from V and 6 bases from J, the junction contained 14 bases not matched to a gene. Germline CDR1 reads MDHEN; CDR2 reads SYDVKM. This CDR3 is 17 amino acids long. On this clone: What it binds is unknown.

The sequenced sample was PBMCs, obtained before nivolumab (anti-PD-1) treatment. The V gene is TRBV28, the J gene TRBJ1-5; 8 nucleotides align to TRBD1. The clonotype comes from a person aged 35-80 years with oral cavity squamous cell carcinoma. CDR3 sequence reads: CASSSRIRTGLGQPQHF. DNA for the CDR3: TGTGCCAGCAGTTCGAGGATCCGGACAGGGTTGGGTCAGCCCCAGCATTTT.